Each of the 21 T cell receptor beta chains below was sequenced from the same sample in a study of identifying expanded T cells in peripheral blood. Clones were read by immunoSEQ multiplex PCR, and TCRdb kept only the in-frame ones, dropping some. The data hold about 110,000 clones, with roughly nine tenths observed a single time. The material sequenced was blood. The receptors derive from a person aged 18 to 70 in good health.

This clone was seen only once. The V call is TRBV6-1, the J call TRBJ2-7, with TRBD1 identical over 7 bases. The CDR3 sequence is 14 residues long. Germline V gives CDR1 MNHNS, CDR2 SASEGT. The trim removed 10 bases at V and 5 bases at J, leaving 14 bases unmatched. The CDR3 DNA is TGTGCCACGGAGAGGGGGCAAGCAAGCGACGAGCAGTACTTC. Encoded protein: CATERGQASDEQYF.

The chain recombines TRBV2 with TRBJ2-7; 13 bases match TRBD2. The trim removed 7 bases at V and 2 bases at J, leaving 2 bases unmatched. The CDR3 covers 14 residues. Germline-derived CDR1 and CDR2 are SNHLY and FYNNEI. The CDR3 bases are TGTGCCAGCATGGGGACTAGCGGGACCTACGAGCAGTACTTC. It translates to CASMGTSGTYEQYF. The full variable domain, its missing parts supplied by reference TRBV2 and TRBJ2-7, is EPEVTQTPSHQVTQMGQEVILRCVPISNHLYFYWYRQILGQKVEFLVSFYNNEISEKSEIFDDQFSVERPDGSNFTLKIRSTKLEDSAMYFCASMGTSGTYEQYFGPGTRLTVT.

The chain couples TRBV11-2 to TRBJ2-1, with D perhaps matching TRBD1 (6 bases). The CDR3 is 14 amino acids. Trimming stripped 4 bases from V and 9 bases from J, with 16 bases between. The germline CDR1 and CDR2 sequences are SGHAT and FQNNGV. The CDR3 reads CASSSTGNRGEQFF. CDR3 sequence (DNA): TGTGCCAGCAGCTCTACAGGGAATCGGGGTGAGCAGTTCTTC.

This rearrangement joins TRBV11-2 to TRBJ1-4; a weak D match, TRBD1 (6 bases). Trimming cost V 4 bases and J 6 bases, with 15 bases left between them. Germline assignment: CDR1 SGHAT and CDR2 FQNNGV. This CDR3 comprises 15 residues. The CDR3 DNA reads TGTGCCAGCAGCTCCGGACAGCCTATGGATGAAAAACTGTTTTTT. It encodes CASSSGQPMDEKLFF.

The rearrangement links TRBV29-1 to TRBJ2-7, with D unresolved. This CDR3 spans 15 amino acids. The germline V and J ends were trimmed by 1 base and 2 bases, with 15 bases remaining between them. Looked up from germline, CDR1 is SQVTM and CDR2 is ANQGSEA. CDR3 nucleotides: TGCAGCGTTGAAGGGAGTACGGAAAAGGCCTACGAGCAGTACTTC. The encoded protein is CSVEGSTEKAYEQYF.

The genes are TRBV28 and TRBJ1-2, with a possible D match to TRBD1 (5 bases). V was shortened by 3 bases and J by 8 bases, with 10 bases between the two germline ends. This CDR3 is 12 amino acids long. The germline gives CDR1 MDHEN, CDR2 SYDVKM. CDR3 bases: TGTGCCAGCAGTTTTCAGGGCATCGGCTACACCTTC. Its translation: CASSFQGIGYTF.

The chain has TRBV27 and TRBJ2-7; D gene uncertain. V lost 3 bases to trimming and J lost 4 bases, with 13 bases between them. Germline-derived CDR1 and CDR2 are MNHEY and SMNVEV (reference sequence). There are 14 residues in the CDR3. The CDR3 spells CASSFVEKPYEQYF. CDR3 bases: TGTGCCAGCAGTTTTGTTGAGAAACCATACGAGCAGTACTTC.

Notes on this clone: The junction differs from germline at one of its ends, possibly a read error. For the CDR3, the DNA is TGTGCCTCCAGGGGGGCAGGAGAAAACATTCAGTACTTC. Encoded protein: CASRGAGENIQYF. The chain uses TRBV15 and TRBJ2-4, with D maybe TRBD1 (7 bases). Germline-derived CDR1 and CDR2 are LNHNV and YYDKDF (reference sequence). The CDR3 sequence is 13 residues long.

J is TRBJ1-1 and V is TRBV6-6, with D perhaps TRBD1 (5 bases). V dropped 8 bases and J dropped 0 bases, with 19 bases sitting between them. Per germline, CDR1 MNHNY and CDR2 SVGAGI (reference sequence). This CDR3 region has 16 residues. In DNA, the CDR3 is TGTGCCAGCTCGGAGAGCCAGGGAATTATGAACACTGAAGCTTTCTTT. This sequence encodes CASSESQGIMNTEAFF.

The chain recombines TRBV6-1 with TRBJ1-1; maybe TRBD1 (6 bases). In germline, CDR1 is MNHNS, CDR2 SASEGT. Trimming cost V 4 bases and J 0 bases, with 18 bases left between them. The CDR3 covers 17 residues. The CDR3 region is CASSAAPRGGVNTEAFF. CDR3 sequence (DNA): TGTGCCAGCAGTGCCGCCCCCAGGGGAGGAGTGAACACTGAAGCTTTCTTT.

The genes are TRBV29-1 and TRBJ1-1; 7 nucleotides line up with TRBD1. From germline, CDR1 is SQVTM and CDR2 ANQGSEA. The length of the CDR3 is 13 residues. With 2 bases clipped from V and 5 bases from J, the junction kept 5 bases outside the gene matches. This CDR3 is CSVELGGMTEAFF. CDR3 coding DNA: TGCAGCGTTGAACTAGGGGGCATGACTGAAGCTTTCTTT. The whole variable domain, remainder taken from reference TRBV29-1 and TRBJ1-1, is SAVISQKPSRDICQRGTSLTIQCQVDSQVTMMFWYRQQPGQSLTLIATANQGSEATYESGFVIDKFPISRPNLTFSTLTVSNMSPEDSSIYLCSVELGGMTEAFFGQGTRLTVV.

This clone was detected only once. This chain uses TRBV5-1 with TRBJ1-1; no clear D. The CDR3 is made up of 14 amino acids. Between the trimmed V and J ends, which lost 0 bases and 1 base, there was a span of 7 bases. Germline V gene sequence: CDR1 SGHRS, CDR2 YFSETQ. CDR3: CASSLGLQNTEAFF. The CDR3 nucleotides read TGCGCCAGCAGCTTGGGACTTCAGAACACTGAAGCTTTCTTT.

This chain connects TRBV6-5 to TRBJ2-7; 7 nucleotides match TRBD1. With V trimmed by 8 bases and J by 3 bases, 4 bases remained unmatched. The germline V gene encodes CDR1 MNHEY and CDR2 SVGAGI. The CDR3 loop spans 12 amino acids. CDR3 sequence: CASRRDSYEQYF. The CDR3 nucleotides are TGTGCCAGCCGCCGGGACAGCTACGAGCAGTACTTC.

The chain joins TRBV28 to TRBJ1-2; D possibly corresponds to TRBD1 (6 bases). The CDR3 sequence is 15 residues long. CDR1 MDHEN and CDR2 SYDVKM come from the germline V gene. V was pared by 7 bases and J by 3 bases, with 18 bases between. The CDR3 spells CASTSPGAGDYGYTF. The CDR3 nucleotides read TGTGCCAGCACCTCTCCAGGGGCGGGTGACTATGGCTACACCTTC.

This rearrangement joins TRBV6-6 to TRBJ2-5; 11 bases are shared with TRBD2. The germline CDR1 and CDR2 sequences are MNHNY and SVGAGI (reference sequence). With 8 bases clipped from V and 3 bases from J, the junction kept 5 bases outside the gene matches. The CDR3 totals 14 residues. The CDR3 DNA reads as TGTGCCAGCGGTTTAGCGGGGGGGAAAGAGACCCAGTACTTC. It codes for CASGLAGGKETQYF.

V gene TRBV29-1 combines with J gene TRBJ2-1; D may correspond to TRBD1 or TRBD2 (6 bases each). The germline V and J ends were trimmed by 7 bases and 11 bases, with 27 bases remaining between them. Germline lookup yields CDR1 SQVTM and CDR2 ANQGSEA. This CDR3 is built from 15 residues. In nucleotides, the CDR3 is TGCAGCGCCGAGGGGGGCAGGGAAAGCCTTAATCAGCAGTTCTTC. Translation gives CSAEGGRESLNQQFF.

The chain couples TRBV7-2 to TRBJ1-2; a weak D match, TRBD1 (5 bases). The CDR3 consists of 13 residues. The V and J ends lost 1 base and 5 bases respectively, with 8 bases between them. Looked up from germline, CDR1 is SGHTA and CDR2 is FQGNSA. The CDR3 is CASSLGGEYGYTF. DNA for the CDR3: TGTGCCAGCAGCTTAGGGGGGGAATATGGCTACACCTTC.

Only one count was recorded for this clone. This chain connects TRBV4-3 to TRBJ2-7; TRBD2 might be the D (6 bases). V lost 0 bases and J lost 2, with 11 bases in between. This CDR3 region has 15 residues. CDR1 is LGHNA and CDR2 is YSLEER in the germline V gene. The CDR3 nucleotides are TGCGCCAGCAGCCAAGAGCTAGCGTTGACCTACGAGCAGTACTTC. Translation: CASSQELALTYEQYF.

The rearrangement joins TRBV19 to TRBJ2-1; 7 positions agree with TRBD1. Germline CDR1 LNHDA, CDR2 SQIVND (reference sequence). Trimming took 0 bases from V and 0 from J; bases not matched to a gene: 2. This CDR3 spans 16 amino acids. The CDR3 sequence: CASSIDSGGSYNEQFF. Here the CDR3 DNA reads TGTGCCAGTAGTATAGATTCAGGGGGCTCCTACAATGAGCAGTTCTTC.

CDR3 protein: CAISESTDQPQHF. CDR3 nucleotides: TGTGCCATCAGTGAGTCGACGGATCAGCCCCAGCATTTT. The rearrangement joins TRBV10-3 to TRBJ1-5; unclear D gene. CDR1 ENHRY and CDR2 SYGVKD come from the germline V gene. Trimming took off 0 bases at V and 5 bases at J, with 5 bases between the two ends. There are 13 residues in the CDR3.

This clone was counted a single time. The chain is built from TRBV11-2 and TRBJ2-3; 10 nucleotides agree with TRBD2. There are 14 residues in the CDR3. Trimming at V came to 5 bases and at J to 6 bases, leaving 5 bases not matched to a gene. Germline values: CDR1 SGHAT, CDR2 FQNNGV. DNA for the CDR3: TGTGCCAGCAGCAGCGGGGGGGCCCAGGATACGCAGTATTTT. It is translated as CASSSGGAQDTQYF.